The source of this TCR beta chain is a study of cytomegalovirus exposure and HLA in healthy donors. Study-level points and caveats: Presence/absence analyses assumed roughly uniform sequencing depth across donors, which may not hold.

Both 60 Vbeta primers and 13 Jbeta primers went into the PCR. In the original workflow: A later analysis tallied about 80 million unique TCR beta chains, about 12 million of them shared. Sequenced by immunoSEQ multiplex PCR; TCRdb stores in-frame clones only, minus some. For V, J and clone size, that table is used; D and trimming come from the DNA. The sample table includes 100,000 to 150,000 clones. On this clone: Its antigen is not known.

V shed 8 bases, J shed 1 base, and the junction held 7 bases outside the gene matches. This CDR3 is 14 amino acids long. Germline loops: CDR1 KGHSH, CDR2 LQKENI. The V gene is TRBV18, the J gene TRBJ1-1, with 7 bases matching TRBD1. The sample taken for sequencing was PBMCs. The TCR comes from a woman aged 40 to 50 in good health and CMV-seronegative. CDR3 amino acids: CASRLGTENTEAFF. CDR3 in DNA: TGTGCCAGCCGTCTAGGGACAGAGAACACTGAAGCTTTCTTT.